This T cell receptor (beta chain) emerged from a study of lung T cells in sarcoidosis with Löfgren's syndrome. Germline loops: CDR1 DFQATT, CDR2 SNEGSKA (reference sequence). The CDR3 runs 14 residues. TCRdb recomputed calls from the reads with MiXCR, one row per CDR3 protein. This table has some 20,000 distinct CDR3 sequences, about 20% appearing once. A remark on this clonotype: One junction end does not reproduce the germline sequence, and a read error may be involved.

The rearrangement uses TRBV20-1 and TRBJ1-5; TRBD1 is a possible D gene (6 bases). The sequence came from a human donor with sarcoidosis (Löfgren's syndrome or another form), or a control subject (not recorded which). Sequenced input: CD4+ T cells from PBMCs. As DNA, the CDR3 is TGCAGTGCCGCCGCAGACAGGCGCAATCATCCCCGGCATTTT. Encoded protein: CSAAADRRNHPRHF.